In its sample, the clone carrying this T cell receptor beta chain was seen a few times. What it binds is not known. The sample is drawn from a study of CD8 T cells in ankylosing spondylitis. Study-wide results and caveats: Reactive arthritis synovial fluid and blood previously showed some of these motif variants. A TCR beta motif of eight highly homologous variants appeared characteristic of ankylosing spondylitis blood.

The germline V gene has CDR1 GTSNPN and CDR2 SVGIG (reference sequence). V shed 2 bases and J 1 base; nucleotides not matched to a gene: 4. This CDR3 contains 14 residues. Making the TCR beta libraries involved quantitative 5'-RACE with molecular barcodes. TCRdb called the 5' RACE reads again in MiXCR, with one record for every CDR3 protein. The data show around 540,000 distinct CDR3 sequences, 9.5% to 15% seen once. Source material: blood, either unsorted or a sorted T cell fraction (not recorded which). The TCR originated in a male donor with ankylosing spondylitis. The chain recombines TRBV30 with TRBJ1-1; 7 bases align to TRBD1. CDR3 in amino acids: CAWSRKGANTEAFF. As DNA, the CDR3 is TGTGCCTGGAGTCGTAAGGGGGCGAACACTGAAGCTTTCTTT.